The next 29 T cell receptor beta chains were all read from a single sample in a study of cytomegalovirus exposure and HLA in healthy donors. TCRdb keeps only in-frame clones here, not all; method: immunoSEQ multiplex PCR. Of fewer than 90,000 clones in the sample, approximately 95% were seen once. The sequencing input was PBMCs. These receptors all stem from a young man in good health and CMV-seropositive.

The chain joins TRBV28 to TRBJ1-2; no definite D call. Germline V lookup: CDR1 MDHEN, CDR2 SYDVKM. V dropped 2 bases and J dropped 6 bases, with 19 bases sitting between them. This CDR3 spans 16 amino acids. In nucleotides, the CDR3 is TGTGCCAGCAGTTTAGGGCCGTTCCCGCTCCGCCATGGCTACACCTTC. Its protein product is CASSLGPFPLRHGYTF.

Written as DNA, the CDR3 is TGTGCCAGTAGTAGAACCTCCCGGCGGGGCGGCGATGGCTACACCTTC. Translating it yields CASSRTSRRGGDGYTF. The V and J genes are TRBV19 and TRBJ1-2, with D perhaps TRBD1 (5 bases). V was clipped by 4 bases and J by 6 bases, with 21 bases between them. This CDR3 is 16 amino acids long. The germline gives CDR1 LNHDA, CDR2 SQIVND (reference sequence).

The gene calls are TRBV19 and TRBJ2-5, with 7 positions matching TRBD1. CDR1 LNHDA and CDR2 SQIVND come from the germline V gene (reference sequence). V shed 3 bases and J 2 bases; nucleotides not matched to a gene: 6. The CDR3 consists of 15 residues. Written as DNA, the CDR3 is TGTGCCAGTAGTATCTCCGGGACAGCTCAAGAGACCCAGTACTTC. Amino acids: CASSISGTAQETQYF.

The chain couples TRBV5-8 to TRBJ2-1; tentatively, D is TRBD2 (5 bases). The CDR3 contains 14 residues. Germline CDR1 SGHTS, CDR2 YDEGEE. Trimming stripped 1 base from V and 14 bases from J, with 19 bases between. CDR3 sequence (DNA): TGTGCCAGCAGCTTGCTGGTCGAACCGGGAATTGAGTTCTTC. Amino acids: CASSLLVEPGIEFF. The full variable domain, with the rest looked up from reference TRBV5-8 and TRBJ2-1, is EAGVTQSPTHLIKTRGQQATLRCSPISGHTSVYWYQQALGLGLQFLLWYDEGEERNRGNFPPRFSGRQFPNYSSELNVNALELEDSALYLCASSLLVEPGIEFFGPGTRLTVL.

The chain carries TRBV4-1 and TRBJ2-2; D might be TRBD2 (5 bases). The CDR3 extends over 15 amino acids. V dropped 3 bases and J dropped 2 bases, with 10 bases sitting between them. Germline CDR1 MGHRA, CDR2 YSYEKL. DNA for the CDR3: TGCGCCAGCAGCCACTTGCTAGCTAACACCGGGGAGCTGTTTTTT. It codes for CASSHLLANTGELFF.

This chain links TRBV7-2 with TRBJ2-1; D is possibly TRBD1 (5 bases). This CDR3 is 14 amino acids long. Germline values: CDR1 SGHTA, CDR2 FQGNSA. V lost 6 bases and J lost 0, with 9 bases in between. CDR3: CASRKGDSYNEQFF. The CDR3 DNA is TGTGCCAGCAGAAAAGGGGACTCCTACAATGAGCAGTTCTTC.

CDR3 region: CASSSGTDYEQYF. CDR3 coding DNA: TGTGCCAGCAGCTCGGGGACGGACTACGAGCAGTACTTC. The gene calls are TRBV5-4 and TRBJ2-5; D could derive from TRBD1 or TRBD2 (5 bases each). The J call could be wrong; TRBJ2-7 is a better fit for the DNA end. CDR1 is SGHNT and CDR2 is YYREEE in the germline V gene (reference sequence). CDR3 length: 13 residues.

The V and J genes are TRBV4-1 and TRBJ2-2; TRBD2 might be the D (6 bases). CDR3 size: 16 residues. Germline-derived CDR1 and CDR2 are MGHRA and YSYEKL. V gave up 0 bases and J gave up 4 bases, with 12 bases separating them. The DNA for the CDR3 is TGCGCCAGCAGCCAAGATGGCGGGATAGTCACCGGGGAGCTGTTTTTT. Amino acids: CASSQDGGIVTGELFF.

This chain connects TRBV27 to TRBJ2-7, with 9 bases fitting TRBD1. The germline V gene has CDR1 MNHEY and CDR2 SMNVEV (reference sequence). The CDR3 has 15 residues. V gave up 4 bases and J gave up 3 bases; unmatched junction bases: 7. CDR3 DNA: TGTGCCAGCAGTTCCCCACAGGGGGCTTACTACGAGCAGTACTTC. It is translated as CASSSPQGAYYEQYF.

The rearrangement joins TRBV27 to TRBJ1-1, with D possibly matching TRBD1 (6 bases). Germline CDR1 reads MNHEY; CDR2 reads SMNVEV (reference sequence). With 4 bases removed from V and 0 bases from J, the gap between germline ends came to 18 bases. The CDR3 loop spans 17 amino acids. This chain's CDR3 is CASSSAPSGALNTEAFF. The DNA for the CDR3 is TGTGCCAGCAGTTCGGCTCCCTCAGGGGCCCTGAACACTGAAGCTTTCTTT.

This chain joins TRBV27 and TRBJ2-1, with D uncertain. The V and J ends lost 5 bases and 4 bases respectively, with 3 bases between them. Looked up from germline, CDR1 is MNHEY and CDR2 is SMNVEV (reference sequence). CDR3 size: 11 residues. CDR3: CASSEYNEQFF. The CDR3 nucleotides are TGTGCCAGCAGTGAGTACAATGAGCAGTTCTTC.

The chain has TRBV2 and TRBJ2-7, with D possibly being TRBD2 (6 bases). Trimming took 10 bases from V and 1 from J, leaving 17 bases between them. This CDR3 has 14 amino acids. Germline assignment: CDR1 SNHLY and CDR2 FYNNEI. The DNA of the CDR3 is TGTGCCATCCCGTCGGGAGCTGAATCCTACGAGCAGTACTTC. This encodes CAIPSGAESYEQYF.

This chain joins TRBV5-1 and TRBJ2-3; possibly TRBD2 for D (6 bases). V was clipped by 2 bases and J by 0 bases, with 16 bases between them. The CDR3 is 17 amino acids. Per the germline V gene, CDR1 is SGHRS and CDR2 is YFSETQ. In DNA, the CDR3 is TGCGCCAGCAGCTTAGGGCGGGGATCTGGGAGCACAGATACGCAGTATTTT. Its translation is CASSLGRGSGSTDTQYF.

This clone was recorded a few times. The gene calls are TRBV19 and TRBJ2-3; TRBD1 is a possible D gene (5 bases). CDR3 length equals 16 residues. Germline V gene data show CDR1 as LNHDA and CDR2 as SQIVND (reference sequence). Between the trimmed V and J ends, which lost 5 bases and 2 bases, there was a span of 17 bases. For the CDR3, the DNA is TGTGCCAGTAGTTCCAAAGACAGCCTGCACACAGATACGCAGTATTTT. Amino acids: CASSSKDSLHTDTQYF.

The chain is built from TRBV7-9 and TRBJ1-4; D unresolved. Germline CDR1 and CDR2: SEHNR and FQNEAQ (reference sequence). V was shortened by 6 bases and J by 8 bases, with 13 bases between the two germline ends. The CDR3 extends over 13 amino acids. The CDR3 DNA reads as TGTGCCAGCAGTCGTAGTTTGAACGAAAAACTGTTTTTT. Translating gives CASSRSLNEKLFF.

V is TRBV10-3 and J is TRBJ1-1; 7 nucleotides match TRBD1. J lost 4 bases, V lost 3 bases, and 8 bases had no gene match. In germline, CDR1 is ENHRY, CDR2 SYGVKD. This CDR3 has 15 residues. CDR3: CAISDRPQGGTEAFF. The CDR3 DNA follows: TGTGCCATCAGTGATAGACCCCAGGGGGGCACTGAAGCTTTCTTT.

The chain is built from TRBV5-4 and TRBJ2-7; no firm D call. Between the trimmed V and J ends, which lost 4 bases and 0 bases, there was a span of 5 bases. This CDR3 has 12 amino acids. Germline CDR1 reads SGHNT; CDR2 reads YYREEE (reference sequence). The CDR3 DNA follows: TGTGCCAGCAGCCACGGCTCCTACGAGCAGTACTTC. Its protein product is CASSHGSYEQYF.

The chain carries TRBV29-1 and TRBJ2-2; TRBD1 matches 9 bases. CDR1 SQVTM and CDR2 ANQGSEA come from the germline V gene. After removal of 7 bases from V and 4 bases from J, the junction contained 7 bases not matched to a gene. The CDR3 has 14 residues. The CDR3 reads CSAGQGQFTGELFF. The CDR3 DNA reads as TGCAGCGCTGGACAGGGGCAATTCACCGGGGAGCTGTTTTTT.

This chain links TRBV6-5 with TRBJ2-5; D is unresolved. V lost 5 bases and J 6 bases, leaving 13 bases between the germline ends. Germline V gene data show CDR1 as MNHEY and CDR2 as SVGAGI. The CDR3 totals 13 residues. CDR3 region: CASSRSERKTQYF. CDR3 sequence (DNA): TGTGCCAGCAGTCGGTCCGAGAGGAAGACCCAGTACTTC.

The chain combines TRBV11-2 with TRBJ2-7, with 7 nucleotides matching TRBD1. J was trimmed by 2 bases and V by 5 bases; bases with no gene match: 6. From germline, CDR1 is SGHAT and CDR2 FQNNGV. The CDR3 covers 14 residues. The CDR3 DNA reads TGTGCCAGCAGCCCCTACAGGGGAACCTACGAGCAGTACTTC. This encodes CASSPYRGTYEQYF.

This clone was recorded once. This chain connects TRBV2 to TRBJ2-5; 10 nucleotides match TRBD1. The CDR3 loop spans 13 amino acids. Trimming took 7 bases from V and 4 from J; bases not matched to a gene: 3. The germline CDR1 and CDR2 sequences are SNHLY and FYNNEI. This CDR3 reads CASTRTGGETQYF. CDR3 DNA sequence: TGTGCCAGCACCCGGACAGGGGGAGAGACCCAGTACTTC.

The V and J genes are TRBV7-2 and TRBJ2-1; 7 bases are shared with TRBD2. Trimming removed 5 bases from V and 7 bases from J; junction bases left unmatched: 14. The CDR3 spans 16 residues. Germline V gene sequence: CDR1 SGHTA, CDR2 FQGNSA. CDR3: CASSGPGAGVRNEQFF. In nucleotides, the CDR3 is TGTGCCAGCAGCGGACCCGGGGCGGGAGTGAGGAATGAGCAGTTCTTC.

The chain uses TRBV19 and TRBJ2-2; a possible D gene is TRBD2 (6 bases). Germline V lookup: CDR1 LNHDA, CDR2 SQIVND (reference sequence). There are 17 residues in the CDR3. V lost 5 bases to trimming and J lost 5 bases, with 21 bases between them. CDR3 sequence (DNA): TGTGCCAGTAGTCCAATAGGTTATAGCGGTAAAACCGGGGAGCTGTTTTTT. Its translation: CASSPIGYSGKTGELFF. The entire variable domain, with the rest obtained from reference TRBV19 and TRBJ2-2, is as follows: DGGITQSPKYLFRKEGQNVTLSCEQNLNHDAMYWYRQDPGQGLRLIYYSQIVNDFQKGDIAEGYSVSREKKESFPLTVTSAQKNPTAFYLCASSPIGYSGKTGELFFGEGSRLTVL.

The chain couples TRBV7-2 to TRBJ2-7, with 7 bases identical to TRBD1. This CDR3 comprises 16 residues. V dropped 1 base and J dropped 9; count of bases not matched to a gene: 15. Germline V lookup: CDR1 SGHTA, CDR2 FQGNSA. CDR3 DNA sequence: TGTGCCAGCAGCTTAGTCTATGGGACAGACCCCCGAGGGCAGTACTTC. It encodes CASSLVYGTDPRGQYF.

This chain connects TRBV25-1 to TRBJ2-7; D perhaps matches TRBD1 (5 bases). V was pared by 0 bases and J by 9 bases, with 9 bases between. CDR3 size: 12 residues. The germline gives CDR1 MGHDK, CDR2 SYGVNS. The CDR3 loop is CASSEYRTPQYF. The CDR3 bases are TGTGCCAGCAGTGAATATAGGACACCGCAGTACTTC.

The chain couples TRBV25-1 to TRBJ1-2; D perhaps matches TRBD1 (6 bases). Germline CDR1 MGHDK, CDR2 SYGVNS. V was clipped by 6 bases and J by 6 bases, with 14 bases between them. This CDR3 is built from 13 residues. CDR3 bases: TGTGCCAGCAGACCACAGGGTAAGGATGGCTACACCTTC. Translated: CASRPQGKDGYTF.

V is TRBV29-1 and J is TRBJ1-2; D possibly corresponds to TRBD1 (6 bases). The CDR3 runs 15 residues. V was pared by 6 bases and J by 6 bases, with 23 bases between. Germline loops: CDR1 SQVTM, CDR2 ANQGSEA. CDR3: CSVNQLGAGGDGYTF. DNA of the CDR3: TGCAGCGTGAATCAATTGGGGGCAGGTGGCGATGGCTACACCTTC.

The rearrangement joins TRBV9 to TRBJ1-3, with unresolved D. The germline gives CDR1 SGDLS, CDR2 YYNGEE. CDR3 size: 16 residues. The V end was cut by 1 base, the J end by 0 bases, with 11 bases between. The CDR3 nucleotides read TGTGCCAGCAGCGTAACGGGAAGCGGCTCTGGAAACACCATATATTTT. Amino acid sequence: CASSVTGSGSGNTIYF.

CDR3 nucleotides: TGTGCCTGGAGTGTTTTCGACCCAGGGTGGGAGACCCAGTACTTC. Protein product: CAWSVFDPGWETQYF. The chain employs TRBV30 and TRBJ2-5, with TRBD1 as a possible D gene (5 bases). Germline CDR1 and CDR2: GTSNPN and SVGIG (reference sequence). V lost 0 bases and J 5 bases, leaving 16 bases between the germline ends. The CDR3 extends over 15 amino acids.